The 10 T cell receptor beta chains below were found in one sample sequenced in a study of Graves' ophthalmopathy and Graves' hyperthyroidism. Amplification of the TCR beta CDR3 regions used RNA transcripts (as template). First-round RT-PCR used HTBI primers; second-round multiplex PCR followed. TCRdb ran MiXCR on the multiplex PCR reads and lists one entry per CDR3 protein. Of hundreds of thousands of distinct CDR3 sequences detected, 40% appear once; the ten largest clones hold approximately 43%. Sequencing used peripheral blood. Receptors originate from an adult man with Graves' ophthalmopathy.

This clonotype was observed a single time. The germline gene is not matched at one end of the junction; a read error may be the cause. V usage is TRBV7-9 and J usage is TRBJ1-4; D is possibly TRBD1 (6 bases). Germline V gives CDR1 SEHNR, CDR2 FQNEAQ (reference sequence). CDR3 length equals 16 residues. CDR3: CASSLVAGGPNEKLVF. The CDR3 nucleotides read TGTGCCAGCAGCTTAGTAGCGGGGGGCCCTAATGAAAAACTGGTTTTT.

This chain links TRBV9 with TRBJ1-1, with 7 bases aligning to TRBD1. Unmatched junction bases numbered 9, after V lost 7 bases and J lost 0 bases. There are 15 residues in the CDR3. The germline gives CDR1 SGDLS, CDR2 YYNGEE. The CDR3 sequence: CASGDRVAMNTEAFF. The CDR3 DNA reads TGTGCCAGCGGAGACAGGGTAGCAATGAACACTGAAGCTTTCTTT.

Note on this clonotype: A much larger clone lies a single base off, so this may be a read error. The rearrangement joins TRBV3-1 to TRBJ2-7; no definite D call. The CDR3 has 13 residues. Looked up from germline, CDR1 is LGHDT and CDR2 is YNNKEL (reference sequence). Trimming cost V 5 bases and J 6 bases, with 14 bases left between them. The CDR3 DNA follows: TGTGCCAGCAGCGCGACCCTCACGGCCGAGCAGTACTTC. The encoded protein is CASSATLTAEQYF.

This clonotype was counted only a few times. The rearrangement joins TRBV9 to TRBJ1-6; weak D call: TRBD1 (5 bases). V was clipped by 4 bases and J by 9 bases, with 8 bases between them. The length of the CDR3 is 12 residues. Germline CDR1 and CDR2: SGDLS and YYNGEE. For the CDR3, the DNA is TGTGCCAGCAGCTGGGGGGGTTCACCCCTCCACTTT. Translated, it gives CASSWGGSPLHF.

The chain carries TRBV10-3 and TRBJ1-2, with D possibly matching TRBD1 (5 bases). The V and J ends lost 10 bases and 3 bases respectively, with 15 bases between them. There are 13 residues in the CDR3. CDR1 and CDR2 from the germline V gene are ENHRY and SYGVKD. The CDR3 loop reads CASRTGLDYGYTF. In DNA, the CDR3 is TGTGCCAGCAGAACGGGACTGGACTATGGCTACACCTTC.

The sample holds many counts of this clonotype. The J gene is TRBJ1-3, the V gene TRBV13, with D unclear. This CDR3 has 13 residues. Looked up from germline, CDR1 is PRHDT and CDR2 is FYEKMQ (reference sequence). V lost 1 base to trimming and J lost 11 bases, with 12 bases between them. The CDR3 reads CASSLEGPFAIYF. CDR3 nucleotides: TGTGCCAGCAGCTTAGAGGGTCCTTTTGCCATATATTTT.

The chain recombines TRBV7-9 with TRBJ2-5; TRBD2 might be the D (6 bases). Germline V CDR1 and CDR2: SEHNR, FQNEAQ (reference sequence). The CDR3 is made up of 15 amino acids. The germline V and J ends were trimmed by 5 bases and 9 bases, with 22 bases remaining between them. The CDR3 DNA follows: TGTGCCAGCAGCGGAGGGGACGTCCGCTGGGAGGCCCAGTACTTC. Its translation is CASSGGDVRWEAQYF.

This clonotype was observed a few times. The V call is TRBV10-3, the J call TRBJ2-5; 9 bases are shared with TRBD1. The ends lost 10 bases at V and 3 bases at J; junction bases unmatched: 12. The CDR3 extends over 15 amino acids. Germline CDR1 is ENHRY and CDR2 is SYGVKD. The DNA for the CDR3 is TGTGCCACCAAACCTCCGGGACAGGGAAAAGAGACCCAGTACTTC. Its protein is CATKPPGQGKETQYF.

This chain connects TRBV20-1 to TRBJ2-5; 8 bases are a match to TRBD2. This CDR3 spans 15 amino acids. Germline trimming cut 3 bases from V and 1 base from J; bases unmatched to any gene: 7. Germline CDR1 and CDR2: DFQATT and SNEGSKA (reference sequence). The CDR3 DNA reads TGCAGTGCTAGGTTAGCGGGGAACACCCAAGAGACCCAGTACTTC. Protein sequence: CSARLAGNTQETQYF.

This clonotype was observed a handful of times. The chain joins TRBV20-1 to TRBJ2-6; D uncertain. Trimming pared 3 bases from V and 0 bases from J, leaving 9 bases between. From germline, CDR1 is DFQATT and CDR2 SNEGSKA (reference sequence). The CDR3 contains 15 residues. The CDR3 loop reads CSARSAGSGANVLTF. CDR3 DNA sequence: TGCAGTGCTAGGTCGGCAGGCTCTGGGGCCAACGTCCTGACTTTC.